A single sample gave rise to the 13 T cell receptor beta chains below, sequenced in a study of blood T cell repertoires in COVID-19. The repertoire was sequenced with immunoSEQ multiplex PCR; TCRdb's copy has only in-frame clones and lacks some. The sample lists 20,000 or so clones; 88% were seen once. Sequenced: peripheral blood. These receptors were taken from a human donor in a cohort sampled during active COVID-19.

In its sample, this clone was seen once. The chain uses TRBV3-1 (or the pseudogene TRBV3-2) and TRBJ2-7, with 11 bases that match TRBD2. Unmatched junction bases numbered 5, after V lost 3 bases and J lost 4 bases. The CDR3 is 15 residues long. Germline V gene data show CDR1 as LGHDT and CDR2 as YNNKEL (reference sequence). CDR3 protein: CASSHTSGSPYEQYF. The CDR3 DNA reads as TGTGCCAGCAGCCATACTAGCGGGAGTCCATACGAGCAGTACTTC.

This chain uses TRBV27 with TRBJ1-1; D is ambiguous. V was cut by 7 bases and J by 6 bases, with 15 bases left in between. Germline V gene data show CDR1 as MNHEY and CDR2 as SMNVEV (reference sequence). The CDR3 is made up of 13 amino acids. The CDR3 protein is CASMLLRRAEAFF. The DNA for the CDR3 is TGTGCCAGCATGTTACTTCGGAGGGCTGAAGCTTTCTTT.

The genes are TRBV12-3 or TRBV12-4 and TRBJ2-7, with TRBD2 as a possible D gene (5 bases). Trimming removed 1 base from V and 5 bases from J, with 9 bases in between. The CDR3 is 13 residues long. The CDR3 DNA reads TGTGCCAGCAGTTTAGGGGCGGGCCACGAGCAGTACTTC. It specifies CASSLGAGHEQYF.

This clone was found a few times. The CDR3 sequence is CASSPTGKHGYTF. CDR3 nucleotides: TGTGCCAGCAGCCCTACAGGGAAACATGGCTACACCTTC. The chain carries TRBV7-9 and TRBJ1-2; possibly TRBD1 for D (6 bases). The CDR3 runs to 13 residues. Trimming took off 5 bases at V and 6 bases at J, with 13 bases between the two ends. Germline-derived CDR1 and CDR2 are SEHNR and FQNEAQ (reference sequence). The full variable domain, rest sourced from reference TRBV7-9 and TRBJ1-2, is DTGVSQNPRHKITKRGQNVTFRCDPISEHNRLYWYRQTLGQGPEFLTYFQNEAQLEKSRLLSDRFSAERPKGSFSTLEIQRTEQGDSAMYLCASSPTGKHGYTFGSGTRLTVV.

The chain combines TRBV5-1 with TRBJ2-7; a weak D match, TRBD1 (6 bases). The germline gives CDR1 SGHRS, CDR2 YFSETQ. The CDR3 sequence is 16 residues long. Trimming took 0 bases from V and 2 from J, leaving 15 bases between them. The CDR3 spells CASSLGGQRYTYEQYF. The CDR3 coding sequence is TGCGCCAGCAGCTTGGGAGGACAGCGGTATACCTACGAGCAGTACTTC.

V gene TRBV7-9 combines with J gene TRBJ2-2; D gene uncertain. The length of the CDR3 is 14 residues. Trimming shortened V by 3 bases and J by 3 bases, and 8 bases separated the two germline ends. Germline lookup yields CDR1 SEHNR and CDR2 FQNEAQ (reference sequence). This CDR3 reads CASSFSHDTGELFF. In DNA, the CDR3 is TGTGCCAGCAGCTTTAGTCATGACACCGGGGAGCTGTTTTTT. The whole variable domain, remainder taken from reference TRBV7-9 and TRBJ2-2, is DTGVSQNPRHKITKRGQNVTFRCDPISEHNRLYWYRQTLGQGPEFLTYFQNEAQLEKSRLLSDRFSAERPKGSFSTLEIQRTEQGDSAMYLCASSFSHDTGELFFGEGSRLTVL.

The V call is TRBV10-2, the J call TRBJ2-7; a possible D gene is TRBD1 (5 bases). The CDR3 runs to 13 residues. From germline, CDR1 is WSHSY and CDR2 SAAADI. V was cut by 8 bases and J by 3 bases, with 14 bases left in between. CDR3 sequence reads: CASQGQVNYEQYF. The CDR3 DNA reads TGCGCCAGCCAGGGCCAGGTCAACTACGAGCAGTACTTC.

The chain employs TRBV7-9 and TRBJ1-1; 7 nucleotides match TRBD1. In germline, CDR1 is SEHNR, CDR2 FQNEAQ (reference sequence). J was trimmed by 0 bases and V by 5 bases; bases with no gene match: 3. CDR3 length: 14 amino acids. The CDR3 nucleotides are TGTGCCAGCAGCCCGACAGGGTTGAACACTGAAGCTTTCTTT. It is translated as CASSPTGLNTEAFF. Supplemented by reference TRBV7-9 and TRBJ1-1, the full variable domain reads DTGVSQNPRHKITKRGQNVTFRCDPISEHNRLYWYRQTLGQGPEFLTYFQNEAQLEKSRLLSDRFSAERPKGSFSTLEIQRTEQGDSAMYLCASSPTGLNTEAFFGQGTRLTVV.

This chain links TRBV7-9 with TRBJ1-4, with 10 bases lining up with TRBD1. Germline CDR1 reads SEHNR; CDR2 reads FQNEAQ (reference sequence). V trimming: 4 bases; J trimming: 6 bases; junction bases outside the gene matches: 5. This CDR3 comprises 15 residues. The CDR3 DNA sequence: TGTGCCAGCAGCTCCGCCGGGACAGGGGATGAAAAACTGTTTTTT. The encoded protein is CASSSAGTGDEKLFF. Supplemented by reference TRBV7-9 and TRBJ1-4, the full variable domain reads DTGVSQNPRHKITKRGQNVTFRCDPISEHNRLYWYRQTLGQGPEFLTYFQNEAQLEKSRLLSDRFSAERPKGSFSTLEIQRTEQGDSAMYLCASSSAGTGDEKLFFGSGTQLSVL.

J is TRBJ2-6 and V is TRBV11-2; unclear D gene. Trimming pared 0 bases from V and 0 bases from J, leaving 3 bases between. The CDR3 covers 15 residues. The germline gives CDR1 SGHAT, CDR2 FQNNGV. The CDR3 region is CASSLDLSGANVLTF. As DNA, the CDR3 is TGTGCCAGCAGCTTAGATCTCTCTGGGGCCAACGTCCTGACTTTC.

The rearrangement joins TRBV6-5 to TRBJ2-7; possibly TRBD2 for D (7 bases). Germline V gives CDR1 MNHEY, CDR2 SVGAGI. The CDR3 is 14 amino acids. V was shortened by 6 bases and J by 3 bases, with 15 bases between the two germline ends. This chain's CDR3 is CASSRGRDYYEQYF. The CDR3 DNA sequence: TGTGCCAGCAGCCGGGGGCGGGACTACTACGAGCAGTACTTC.

This clone was recorded only once. The chain is built from TRBV10-3 and TRBJ2-2; D is undetermined. Trimming removed 7 bases at V and 6 bases at J, with 12 bases between. The CDR3 is 13 residues long. Germline values: CDR1 ENHRY, CDR2 SYGVKD. CDR3 nucleotides: TGTGCCATCACCGAGGATGGCCCCGGGGAGCTGTTTTTT. The encoded protein is CAITEDGPGELFF.

This clone has a handful of counts. The rearrangement joins TRBV27 to TRBJ2-1; D possibly corresponds to TRBD1 (6 bases). Germline loops: CDR1 MNHEY, CDR2 SMNVEV (reference sequence). This CDR3 is 13 amino acids long. V lost 5 bases and J lost 4, with 9 bases in between. The chain's CDR3 is CASSPDSYNEQFF. CDR3 bases: TGTGCCAGCAGTCCGGACAGTTACAATGAGCAGTTCTTC.